One TCR beta chain is described in this entry. This clone's antigen is unknown. Base qualities are not provided; no much larger clone lies one nucleotide away. Genomic DNA was extracted from sorted cells for sequencing of the TCRbeta CDR3 region. TCRbeta CDR3 regions were sequenced using the immunoSEQ Assay. TCRdb provides this immuneACCESS table in a form limited to in-frame rearrangements. Some clones are lacking; in checked studies, under half of them reflect an unresolved V gene, and why the rest are absent is not known. Present in this sample are about 73,000 clones, 85% to 90% of which were seen just once. The ten largest make up 0.4% to 0.55% of the sample. The trial excluded patients who had a history of autoimmune disease or were on systemic immunosuppression. Peripheral blood for TCR sequencing was drawn from every dose cohort at baseline, at cycle 4 day 1 and at cycle 7 day 1. Samples were obtained from an open-label, multicenter, first-in-human phase I dose-escalation trial of ivuxolimab. Adults with locally advanced or metastatic head and neck squamous cell, hepatocellular, melanoma or renal cell carcinoma were enrolled in the trial. Before TCR sequencing, CD4+ and CD8+ T cells were separately sorted from peripheral blood.

The sample belongs to a study of OX40 agonist ivuxolimab in advanced cancers. About the study as a whole: The costimulatory receptor OX40 (CD134) was targeted by ivuxolimab, a fully human IgG2 agonistic monoclonal antibody. Intravenous ivuxolimab was administered to patients every 2 weeks at six dose levels: 0.01, 0.1, 0.3, 1.5, 3 and 10 mg/kg. Of the roughly 50 dose-escalation patients, hepatocellular carcinoma was present in about 19, melanoma in roughly 15, renal cell carcinoma in 9 and head and neck cancer in 9. The dose-escalation cohort was almost 85% male with a mean age of 60 years, ranging from roughly 20 to 80. Prior anti-PD-1, anti-PD-L1 or anti-CTLA-4 therapy was permitted, and checkpoint inhibitors had been received by roughly 42% of dose-escalation patients. Partial responses occurred in three dose-escalation patients: two with cutaneous melanoma and one with hepatocellular carcinoma. Peripheral TCRbeta sequencing aimed to test whether ivuxolimab altered TCR sequence diversity and caused clonal T-cell expansion. The monotherapy dose-escalation portion (N = 52 patients) of the phase I ivuxolimab trial is reported in the paper.

What the authors observed across the whole study: In the 0.1-3.0 mg/kg groups, partial responders were among the patients with the lowest normalized peripheral clonal expansion, particularly in CD8+ T cells. Low levels of normalized T-cell clonal expansion were also seen in some nonresponding patients. On average, CD8+ T cells showed more expanded clones than CD4+ T cells after ivuxolimab. Which antigens the clonally expanded peripheral T cells were specific for was not determined. At doses of 0.1 to 3.0 mg/kg, clonal expansion of both CD4+ and CD8+ T cells in blood was seen between baseline and week 6.

The TCR sequence derives from an adult with an advanced solid tumor such as melanoma, head and neck, liver or kidney cancer. Sequences were derived from CD4+ or CD8+ T cells sorted from blood, sampled in a trial of the OX40 agonist ivuxolimab.

CDR3 loop: CASNRGGLGGTDTQYF. The DNA sequence follows: TGTGCCAGCAACCGGGGGGGGTTGGGCGGCACAGATACGCAGTATTTT. The chain employs TRBV5-4 and TRBJ2-3, with 8 bases in between that match TRBD2. Trimmed from V: 6 bases; trimmed from J: 1 base; junction bases lacking a gene match: 10. The CDR3 covers 16 residues, taking in both the cysteine and the phenylalanine. Solely the CDR3 DNA is kept, with 48 bases framed from the first base. The germline V gene (reference sequence) provides CDR1 SGHNT and CDR2 YYREEE. With the portions outside the CDR3 filled from the reference TRBV5-4 and TRBJ2-3 genes, the complete variable region becomes ETGVTQSPTHLIKTRGQQVTLRCSSQSGHNTVSWYQQALGQGPQFIFQYYREEENGRGNFPPRFSGLQFPNYSSELNVNALELDDSALYLCASNRGGLGGTDTQYFGPGTRLTVL.